This TCR beta chain stems from a study of shared clonotypes between healthy human individuals. Turning to the study itself: Aged between 18 and 49, the donors were a couple of women and three men.

The germline CDR1 and CDR2 sequences are SGHDT and YYEEEE. This CDR3 is built from 15 residues. The V end was cut by 2 bases, the J end by 3 bases, with 12 bases between. Points on this clone: Its target is not known.

Some clones are missing from TCRdb's copy, which holds only in-frame ones; the method was immunoSEQ multiplex PCR. The sample includes some 630,000 clones, about two thirds seen only once; the top ten take approximately 2%. Study-level findings and limits: It was observed that roughly 5.4% of naive CD4 clonotypes were shared across a few donors. Larger richness was generally estimated for naive than memory subsets.

The receptor was isolated from a woman in her thirties in good health. Sequenced input: memory CD4+ T cells sorted from blood. Subset noted: CD45RA-negative fraction. The gene calls are TRBV5-6 and TRBJ1-5; a possible D gene is TRBD1 (5 bases). CDR3 loop: CASSFFNGHNQPQHF. The CDR3 DNA follows: TGTGCCAGCAGCTTTTTTAACGGACACAATCAGCCCCAGCATTTT. Using reference TRBV5-6 and TRBJ1-5 for the parts outside the CDR3, the full variable domain is DAGVTQSPTHLIKTRGQQVTLRCSPKSGHDTVSWYQQALGQGPQFIFQYYEEEERQRGNFPDRFSGHQFPNYSSELNVNALLLGDSALYLCASSFFNGHNQPQHFGDGTRLSIL.